This T cell receptor (beta chain) was sequenced in a study of graft-versus-host responses after intestinal transplantation. Details on this clone: Its target is unknown.

The CDR3 is 13 amino acids. V was pared by 9 bases and J by 8 bases, with 7 bases of the junction left unmatched. The V gene's germline CDR1 is MNHNY and CDR2 SVGAGI (reference sequence). Clones were read by immunoSEQ multiplex PCR, and TCRdb kept only the in-frame ones, dropping some. The sample yields some 110,000 clones, about 92% seen once. This receptor was taken from a human donor who was the organ donor for an intestinal transplant. Here the sequenced sample was unstimulated CD8+ T cells sorted from spleen or lymph node cells, taken before transplant. The chain combines TRBV6-6 with TRBJ2-1, with TRBD2 matching 10 bases. CDR3 residues: CASKGLAFDEQFF. CDR3 DNA sequence: TGTGCCAGTAAGGGACTAGCGTTCGATGAGCAGTTCTTC.